This TCR beta chain was captured by sequencing in a study of cytomegalovirus exposure and HLA in healthy donors. Study observations and caveats: When a later analysis was performed, an Asian-associated ancestry cluster reportedly had fewer N-insertions than the approximately 600-donor mean.

60 Vbeta and 13 Jbeta primers were used in PCR. Using immunoSEQ multiplex PCR, the repertoire was profiled, and TCRdb retains in-frame clones only, with some absent. The table lists around 58,000 clones, 70% to 75% of them singletons. Germline V gene lookup returns CDR1 SGHNT and CDR2 YYREEE (reference sequence). This CDR3 is 14 amino acids long. Trimming left V 4 bases short and J 7 bases short, with 15 bases between. These donors, healthy bone marrow donors, were studied. This clone was picked up a small number of times. Antigen unknown. The receptor comes from a man in his forties in good health and CMV-seropositive. The specimen was PBMCs. This chain links TRBV5-4 with TRBJ1-5; TRBD1 might be the D (5 bases). The CDR3 DNA reads as TGTGCCAGCAGCCCTGATGGGGGGTACCAGCCCCAGCATTTT. Amino acids: CASSPDGGYQPQHF.